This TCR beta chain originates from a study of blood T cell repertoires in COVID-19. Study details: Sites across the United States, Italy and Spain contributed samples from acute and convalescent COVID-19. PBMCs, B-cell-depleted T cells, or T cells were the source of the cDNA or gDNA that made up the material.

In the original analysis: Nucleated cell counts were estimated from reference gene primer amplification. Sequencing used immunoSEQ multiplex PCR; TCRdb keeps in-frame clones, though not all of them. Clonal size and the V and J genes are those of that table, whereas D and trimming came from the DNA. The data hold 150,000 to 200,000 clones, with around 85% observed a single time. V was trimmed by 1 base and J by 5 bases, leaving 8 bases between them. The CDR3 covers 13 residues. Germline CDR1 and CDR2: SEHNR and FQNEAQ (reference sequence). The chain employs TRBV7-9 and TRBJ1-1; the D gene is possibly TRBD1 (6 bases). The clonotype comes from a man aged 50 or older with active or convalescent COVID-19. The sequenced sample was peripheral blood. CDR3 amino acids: CASSLGTDTEAFF. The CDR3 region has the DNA TGTGCCAGCAGCTTAGGGACAGATACTGAAGCTTTCTTT.